This TCR beta chain was recorded in a study of CD8 T cells in ankylosing spondylitis. General study results and limits: It appeared that ankylosing spondylitis blood was characterized by a TCR beta motif of seven or eight highly homologous variants.

This clonotype has a count of ten or more. Its matching antigen is unknown. The junction had 12 bases not matched to a gene; V was cut back by 5 bases and J by 6 bases. The CDR3 length is 16 residues. With molecular barcodes, quantitative 5'-RACE was used to make the TCR beta libraries. From the 5' RACE reads, TCRdb called clonotypes with MiXCR, one entry per CDR3 protein. The sample lists more than 600,000 distinct CDR3 sequences, roughly 20% occurring once. Sequencing used blood, either unsorted or a sorted T cell fraction (not recorded which). V and J are TRBV12-3 or TRBV12-4 and TRBJ2-1, with TRBD1 identical over 8 bases. The sequence derives from a male donor with ankylosing spondylitis. The CDR3 nucleotides read TGTGCCAGCAGTCAGAGGGACAGGAGTTACTTCAATGAGCAGTTCTTC. This encodes CASSQRDRSYFNEQFF.